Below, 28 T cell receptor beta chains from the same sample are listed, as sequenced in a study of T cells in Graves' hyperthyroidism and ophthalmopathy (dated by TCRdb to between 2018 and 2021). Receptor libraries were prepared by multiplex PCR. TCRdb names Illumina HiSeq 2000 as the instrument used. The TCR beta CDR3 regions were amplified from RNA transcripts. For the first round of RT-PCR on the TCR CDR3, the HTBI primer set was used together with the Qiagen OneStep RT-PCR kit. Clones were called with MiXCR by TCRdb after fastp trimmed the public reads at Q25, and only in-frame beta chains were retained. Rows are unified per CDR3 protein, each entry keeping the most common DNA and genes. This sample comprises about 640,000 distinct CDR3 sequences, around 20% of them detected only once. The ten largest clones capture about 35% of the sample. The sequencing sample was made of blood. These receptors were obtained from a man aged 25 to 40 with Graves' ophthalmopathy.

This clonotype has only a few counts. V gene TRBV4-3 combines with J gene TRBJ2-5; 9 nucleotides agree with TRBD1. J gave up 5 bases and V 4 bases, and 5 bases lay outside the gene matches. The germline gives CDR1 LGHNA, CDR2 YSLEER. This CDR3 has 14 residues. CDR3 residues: CASSLWTGEETQYF. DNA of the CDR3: TGCGCCAGCAGCCTATGGACAGGGGAGGAGACCCAGTACTTC.

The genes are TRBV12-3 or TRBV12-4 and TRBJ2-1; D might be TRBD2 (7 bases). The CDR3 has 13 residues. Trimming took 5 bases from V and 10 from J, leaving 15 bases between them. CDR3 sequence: CASSLPGGLEQFF. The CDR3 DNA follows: TGTGCCAGCAGTCTCCCGGGGGGCCTCGAGCAGTTCTTC.

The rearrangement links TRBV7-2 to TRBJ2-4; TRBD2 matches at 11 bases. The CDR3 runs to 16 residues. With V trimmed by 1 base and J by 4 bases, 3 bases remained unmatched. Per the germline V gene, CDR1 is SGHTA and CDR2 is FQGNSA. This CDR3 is CASSLGGTSGKNIQYF. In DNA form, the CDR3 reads TGTGCCAGCAGCTTAGGTGGGACTAGCGGAAAAAACATTCAGTACTTC.

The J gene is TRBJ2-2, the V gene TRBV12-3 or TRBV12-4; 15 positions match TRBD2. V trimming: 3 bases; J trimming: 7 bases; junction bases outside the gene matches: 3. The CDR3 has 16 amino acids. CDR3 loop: CASSFGTSGRIGELFF. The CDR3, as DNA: TGTGCCAGCAGTTTTGGGACTAGCGGGAGGATCGGGGAGCTGTTTTTT.

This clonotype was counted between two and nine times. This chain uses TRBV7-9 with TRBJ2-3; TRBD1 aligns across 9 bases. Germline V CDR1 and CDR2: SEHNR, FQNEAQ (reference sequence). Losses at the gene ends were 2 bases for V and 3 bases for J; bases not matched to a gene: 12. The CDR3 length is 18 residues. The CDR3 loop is CASSLFKEETGGTDTQYF. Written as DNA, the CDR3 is TGTGCCAGCAGCTTATTTAAAGAGGAGACAGGGGGTACAGATACGCAGTATTTT.

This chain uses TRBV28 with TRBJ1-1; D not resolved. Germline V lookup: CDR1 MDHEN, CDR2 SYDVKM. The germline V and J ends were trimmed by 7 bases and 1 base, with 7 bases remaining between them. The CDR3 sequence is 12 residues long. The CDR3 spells CASTYTNTEAFF. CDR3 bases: TGTGCCAGCACCTACACGAACACTGAAGCTTTCTTT.

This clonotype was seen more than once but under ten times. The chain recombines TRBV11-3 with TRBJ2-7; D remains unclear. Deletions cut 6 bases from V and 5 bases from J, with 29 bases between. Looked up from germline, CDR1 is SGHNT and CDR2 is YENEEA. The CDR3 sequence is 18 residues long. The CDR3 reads CASSRSQLGDPSSHEQYF. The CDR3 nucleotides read TGTGCCAGCAGTCGGAGCCAGCTTGGTGACCCTTCATCCCACGAGCAGTACTTC.

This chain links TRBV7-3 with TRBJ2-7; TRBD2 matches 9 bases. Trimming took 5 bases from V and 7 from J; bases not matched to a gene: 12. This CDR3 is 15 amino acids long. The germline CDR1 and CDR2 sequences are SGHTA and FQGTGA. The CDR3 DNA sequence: TGTGCCAGCAGCGCACTAGCGGGCCCGTTCCAGGAGCAGTACTTC. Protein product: CASSALAGPFQEQYF.

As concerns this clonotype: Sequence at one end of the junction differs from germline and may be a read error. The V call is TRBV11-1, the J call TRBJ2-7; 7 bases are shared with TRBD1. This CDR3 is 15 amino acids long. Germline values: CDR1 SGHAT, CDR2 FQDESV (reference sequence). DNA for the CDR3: TGTGCCAGCAGTTTAGGACAGGCTGGTTCCTACGAGCAGTACTTC. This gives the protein CASSLGQAGSYEQYF.

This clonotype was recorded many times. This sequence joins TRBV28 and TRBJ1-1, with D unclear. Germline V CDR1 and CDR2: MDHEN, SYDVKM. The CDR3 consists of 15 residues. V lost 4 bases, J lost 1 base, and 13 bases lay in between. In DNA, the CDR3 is TGTGCCAGCAGTTCCCGGACCCCCGGGAACACTGAAGCTTTCTTT. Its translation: CASSSRTPGNTEAFF. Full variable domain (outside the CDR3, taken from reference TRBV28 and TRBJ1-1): DVKVTQSSRYLVKRTGEKVFLECVQDMDHENMFWYRQDPGLGLRLIYFSYDVKMKEKGDIPEGYSVSREKKERFSLILESASTNQTSMYLCASSSRTPGNTEAFFGQGTRLTVV.

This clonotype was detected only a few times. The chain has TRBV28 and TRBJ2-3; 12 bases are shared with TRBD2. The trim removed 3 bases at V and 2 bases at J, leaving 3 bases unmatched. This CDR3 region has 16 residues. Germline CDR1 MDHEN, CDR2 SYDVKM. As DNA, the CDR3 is TGTGCCAGCAGTTTTTCTAGCGGGGGGGCCACAGATACGCAGTATTTT. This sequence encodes CASSFSSGGATDTQYF.

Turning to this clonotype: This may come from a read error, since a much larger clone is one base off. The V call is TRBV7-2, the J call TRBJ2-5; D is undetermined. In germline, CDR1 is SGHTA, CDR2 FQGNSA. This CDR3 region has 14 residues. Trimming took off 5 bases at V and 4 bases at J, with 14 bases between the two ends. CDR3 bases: TGTGCCAGCAGCCTTGGAAAGGGCCCAGAGACCCAGTACTTC. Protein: CASSLGKGPETQYF.

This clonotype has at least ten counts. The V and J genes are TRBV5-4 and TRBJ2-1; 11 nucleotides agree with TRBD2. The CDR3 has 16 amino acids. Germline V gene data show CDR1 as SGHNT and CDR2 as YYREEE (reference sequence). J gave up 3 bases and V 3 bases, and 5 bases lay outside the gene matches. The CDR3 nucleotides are TGTGCCAGCAGCTCGGGACTAGCGGAGTACTACAATGAGCAGTTCTTC. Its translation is CASSSGLAEYYNEQFF.

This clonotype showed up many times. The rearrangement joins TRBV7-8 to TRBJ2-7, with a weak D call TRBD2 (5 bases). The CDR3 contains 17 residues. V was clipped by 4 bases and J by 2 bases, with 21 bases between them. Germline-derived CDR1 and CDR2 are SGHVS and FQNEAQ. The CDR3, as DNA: TGTGCCAGCAGCTCTTTGAGGAGAGGGCCGGGGACCTACGAGCAGTACTTC. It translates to CASSSLRRGPGTYEQYF.

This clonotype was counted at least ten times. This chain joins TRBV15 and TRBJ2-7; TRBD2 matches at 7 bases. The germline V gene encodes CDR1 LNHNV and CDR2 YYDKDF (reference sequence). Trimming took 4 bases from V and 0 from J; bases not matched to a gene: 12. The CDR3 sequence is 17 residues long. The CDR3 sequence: CATSTKRRLADSYEQYF. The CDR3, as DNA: TGTGCCACCAGCACTAAAAGGAGGCTAGCGGACTCCTACGAGCAGTACTTC.

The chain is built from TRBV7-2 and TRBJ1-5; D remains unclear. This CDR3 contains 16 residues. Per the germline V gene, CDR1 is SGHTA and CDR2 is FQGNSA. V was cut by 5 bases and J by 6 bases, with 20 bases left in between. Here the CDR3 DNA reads TGTGCCAGCAGCGTCCACTTAGAAAGGACCCCTCAGCCCCAGCATTTT. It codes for CASSVHLERTPQPQHF. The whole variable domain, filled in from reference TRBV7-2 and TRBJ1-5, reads GAGVSQSPSNKVTEKGKDVELRCDPISGHTALYWYRQSLGQGLEFLIYFQGNSAPDKSGLPSDRFSAERTGGSVSTLTIQRTQQEDSAVYLCASSVHLERTPQPQHFGDGTRLSIL.

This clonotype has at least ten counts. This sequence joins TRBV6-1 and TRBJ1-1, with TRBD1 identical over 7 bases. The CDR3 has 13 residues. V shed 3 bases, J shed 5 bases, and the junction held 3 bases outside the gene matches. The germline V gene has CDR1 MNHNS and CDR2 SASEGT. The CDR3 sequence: CASSDRGYTEAFF. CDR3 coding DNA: TGTGCCAGCAGTGACAGGGGGTATACTGAAGCTTTCTTT.

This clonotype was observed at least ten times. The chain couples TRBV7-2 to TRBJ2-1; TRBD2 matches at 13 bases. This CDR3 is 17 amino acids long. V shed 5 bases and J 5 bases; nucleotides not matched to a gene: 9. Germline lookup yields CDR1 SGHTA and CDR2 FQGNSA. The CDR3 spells CASSVRLAGGPNNEQFF. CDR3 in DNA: TGTGCCAGCAGCGTTCGACTAGCGGGAGGTCCAAACAATGAGCAGTTCTTC.

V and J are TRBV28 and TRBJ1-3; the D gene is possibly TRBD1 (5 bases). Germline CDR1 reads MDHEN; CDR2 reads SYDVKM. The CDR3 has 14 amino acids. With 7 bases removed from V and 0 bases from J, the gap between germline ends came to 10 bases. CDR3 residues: CASTGQVSGNTIYF. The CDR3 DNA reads TGTGCCAGCACCGGACAAGTCTCTGGAAACACCATATATTTT.

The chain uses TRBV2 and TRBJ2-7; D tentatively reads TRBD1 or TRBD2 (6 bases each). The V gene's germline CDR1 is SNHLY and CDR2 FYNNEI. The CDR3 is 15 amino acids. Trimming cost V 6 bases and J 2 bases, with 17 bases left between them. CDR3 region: CASRADRWGAYEQYF. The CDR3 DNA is TGTGCCAGCAGGGCCGACAGGTGGGGGGCCTACGAGCAGTACTTC.

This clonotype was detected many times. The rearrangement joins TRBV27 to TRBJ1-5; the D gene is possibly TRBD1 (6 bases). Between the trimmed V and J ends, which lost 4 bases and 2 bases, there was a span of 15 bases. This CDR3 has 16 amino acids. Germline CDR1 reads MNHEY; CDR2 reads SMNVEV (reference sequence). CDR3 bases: TGTGCCAGCAGTTCCACCGGGACAACGGGCAATCAGCCCCAGCATTTT. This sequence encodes CASSSTGTTGNQPQHF.

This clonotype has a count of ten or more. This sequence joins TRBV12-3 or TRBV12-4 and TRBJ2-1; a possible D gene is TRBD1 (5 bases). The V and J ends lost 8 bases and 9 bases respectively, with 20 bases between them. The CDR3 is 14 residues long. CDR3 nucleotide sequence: TGTGCCAGCGGCCAAGGGGTCGCCGGAACTGAGCAGTTCTTC. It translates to CASGQGVAGTEQFF.

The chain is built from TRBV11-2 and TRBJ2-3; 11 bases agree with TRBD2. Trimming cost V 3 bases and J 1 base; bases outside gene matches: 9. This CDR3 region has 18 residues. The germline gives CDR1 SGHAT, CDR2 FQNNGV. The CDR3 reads CASSLDTLAGGGTDTQYF. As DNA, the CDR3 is TGTGCCAGCAGCTTGGATACCCTAGCGGGAGGTGGCACAGATACGCAGTATTTT.

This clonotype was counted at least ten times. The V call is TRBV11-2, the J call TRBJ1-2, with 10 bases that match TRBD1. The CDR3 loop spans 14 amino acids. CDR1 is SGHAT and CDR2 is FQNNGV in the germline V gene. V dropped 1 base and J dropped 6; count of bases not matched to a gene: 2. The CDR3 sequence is CASSLGQGADGYTF. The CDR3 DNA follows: TGTGCCAGCAGCTTAGGACAGGGGGCGGATGGCTACACCTTC.

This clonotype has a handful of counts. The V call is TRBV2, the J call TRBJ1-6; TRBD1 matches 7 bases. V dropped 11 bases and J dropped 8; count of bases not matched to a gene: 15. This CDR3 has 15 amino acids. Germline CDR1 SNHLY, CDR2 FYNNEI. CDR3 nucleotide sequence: TGTGCCTCCCGGCAACGGACAGGCCTCGATTCACCCCTCCACTTT. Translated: CASRQRTGLDSPLHF.

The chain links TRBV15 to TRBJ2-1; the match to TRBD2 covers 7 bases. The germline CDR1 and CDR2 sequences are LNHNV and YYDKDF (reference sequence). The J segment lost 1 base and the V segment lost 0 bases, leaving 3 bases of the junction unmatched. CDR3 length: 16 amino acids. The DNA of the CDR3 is TGTGCCACCAGCAGAGATGGGGGAGGGTCCTACAATGAGCAGTTCTTC. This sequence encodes CATSRDGGGSYNEQFF.

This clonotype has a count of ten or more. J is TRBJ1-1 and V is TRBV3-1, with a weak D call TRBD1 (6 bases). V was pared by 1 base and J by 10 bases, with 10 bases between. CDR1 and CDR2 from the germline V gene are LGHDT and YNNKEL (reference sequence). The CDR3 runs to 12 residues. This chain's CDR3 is CASSQGRRGAFF. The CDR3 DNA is TGTGCCAGCAGCCAAGGTCGCAGGGGAGCTTTCTTT.

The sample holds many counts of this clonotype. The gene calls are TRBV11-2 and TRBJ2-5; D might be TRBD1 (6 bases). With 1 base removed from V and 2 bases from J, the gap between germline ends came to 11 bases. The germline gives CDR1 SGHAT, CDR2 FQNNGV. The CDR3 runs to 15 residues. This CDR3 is CASSLGYRVQETQYF. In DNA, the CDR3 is TGTGCCAGCAGCTTAGGGTACAGGGTACAAGAGACCCAGTACTTC.